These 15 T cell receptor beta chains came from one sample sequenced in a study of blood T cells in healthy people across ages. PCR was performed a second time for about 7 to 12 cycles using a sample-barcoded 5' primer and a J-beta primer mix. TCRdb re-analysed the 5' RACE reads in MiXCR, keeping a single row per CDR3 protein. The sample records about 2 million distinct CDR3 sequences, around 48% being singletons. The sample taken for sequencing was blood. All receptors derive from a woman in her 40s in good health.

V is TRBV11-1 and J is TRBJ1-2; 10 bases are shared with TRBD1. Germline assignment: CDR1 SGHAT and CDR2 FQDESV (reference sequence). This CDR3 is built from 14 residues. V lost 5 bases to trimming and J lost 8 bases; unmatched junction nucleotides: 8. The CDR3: CASSPGQGPDGYTF. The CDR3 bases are TGTGCCAGCAGCCCGGGACAGGGGCCGGACGGCTACACCTTC.

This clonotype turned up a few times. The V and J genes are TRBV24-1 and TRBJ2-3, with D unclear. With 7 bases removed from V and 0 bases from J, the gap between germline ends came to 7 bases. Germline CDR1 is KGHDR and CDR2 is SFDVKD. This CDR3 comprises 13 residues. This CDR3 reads CATRTRSTDTQYF. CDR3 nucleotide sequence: TGTGCCACCAGGACGCGAAGCACAGATACGCAGTATTTT.

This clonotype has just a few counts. The CDR3 region has the DNA TGCGCCAGCAGCTTGGAGGCAGGACCAAACCACGAGCAGTACTTC. Translated, it gives CASSLEAGPNHEQYF. The chain is built from TRBV5-1 and TRBJ2-7; D gene unclear. Germline CDR1 and CDR2: SGHRS and YFSETQ. The V gene lost 0 bases and the J gene lost 5 bases, with 15 bases spanning the gap. This CDR3 contains 15 residues.

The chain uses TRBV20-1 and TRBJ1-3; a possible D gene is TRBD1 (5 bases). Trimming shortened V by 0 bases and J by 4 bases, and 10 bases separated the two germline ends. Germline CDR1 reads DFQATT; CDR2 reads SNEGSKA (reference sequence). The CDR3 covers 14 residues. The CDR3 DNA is TGCAGTGCTAGAGATGGGGGGTCCGGAAACACCATATATTTT. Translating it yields CSARDGGSGNTIYF.

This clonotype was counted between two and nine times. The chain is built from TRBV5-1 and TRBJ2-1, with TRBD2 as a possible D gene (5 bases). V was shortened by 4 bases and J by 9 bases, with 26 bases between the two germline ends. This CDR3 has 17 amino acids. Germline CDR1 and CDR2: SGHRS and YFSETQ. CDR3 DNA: TGCGCCAGCAGCGCCCAACCCGCGAGGGCGCCACACGGTGAGCAGTTCTTC. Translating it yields CASSAQPARAPHGEQFF.

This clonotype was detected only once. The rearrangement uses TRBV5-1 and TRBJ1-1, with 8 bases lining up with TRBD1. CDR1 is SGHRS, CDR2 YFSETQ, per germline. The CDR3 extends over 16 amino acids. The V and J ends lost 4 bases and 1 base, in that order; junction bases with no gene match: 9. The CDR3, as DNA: TGCGCCAGCAGCGCCACAGGGGGTATCCCGAACACTGAAGCTTTCTTT. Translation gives CASSATGGIPNTEAFF.

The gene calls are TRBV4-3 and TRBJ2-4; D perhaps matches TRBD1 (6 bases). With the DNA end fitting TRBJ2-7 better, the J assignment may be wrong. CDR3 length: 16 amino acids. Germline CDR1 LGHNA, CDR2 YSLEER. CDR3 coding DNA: TGCGCCAGCAGCCAAGATCGGACAGAGGCCCCCTACGAGCAGTACTTC. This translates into CASSQDRTEAPYEQYF.

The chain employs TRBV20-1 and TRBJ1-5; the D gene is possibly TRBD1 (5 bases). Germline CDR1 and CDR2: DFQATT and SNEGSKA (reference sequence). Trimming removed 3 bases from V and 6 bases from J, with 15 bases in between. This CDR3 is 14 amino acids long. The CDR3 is CSASAPNGGQPQHF. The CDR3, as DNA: TGCAGTGCTAGTGCCCCAAACGGGGGTCAGCCCCAGCATTTT.

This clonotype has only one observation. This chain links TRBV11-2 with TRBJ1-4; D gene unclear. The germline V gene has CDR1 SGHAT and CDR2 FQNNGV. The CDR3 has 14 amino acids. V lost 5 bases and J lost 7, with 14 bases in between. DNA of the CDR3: TGTGCCAGCAGCCCCGCGGCGGTTGTTGAAAAACTGTTTTTT. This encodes CASSPAAVVEKLFF.

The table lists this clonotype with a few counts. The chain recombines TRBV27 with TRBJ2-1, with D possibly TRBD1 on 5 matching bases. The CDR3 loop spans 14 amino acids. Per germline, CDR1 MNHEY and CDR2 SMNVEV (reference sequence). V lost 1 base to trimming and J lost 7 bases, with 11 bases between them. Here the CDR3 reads CASSLFPGKNEQFF. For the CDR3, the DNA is TGTGCCAGCAGTTTATTTCCAGGGAAGAATGAGCAGTTCTTC.

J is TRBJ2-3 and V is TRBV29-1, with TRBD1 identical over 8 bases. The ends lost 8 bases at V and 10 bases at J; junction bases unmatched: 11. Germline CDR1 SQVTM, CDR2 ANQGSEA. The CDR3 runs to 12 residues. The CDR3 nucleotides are TGCAGCTTTGGACAGGGCGGCGATGCGCAGTATTTT. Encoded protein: CSFGQGGDAQYF.

In nucleotides, the CDR3 is TGCAGTGCCCGGCGGGGCGGGACACAAGAGACCCAGTACTTC. Protein: CSARRGGTQETQYF. This chain connects TRBV20-1 to TRBJ2-5; D is perhaps TRBD1 or TRBD2 (6 bases each). From germline, CDR1 is DFQATT and CDR2 SNEGSKA (reference sequence). The germline V and J ends were trimmed by 6 bases and 2 bases, with 16 bases remaining between them. CDR3 length: 14 amino acids.

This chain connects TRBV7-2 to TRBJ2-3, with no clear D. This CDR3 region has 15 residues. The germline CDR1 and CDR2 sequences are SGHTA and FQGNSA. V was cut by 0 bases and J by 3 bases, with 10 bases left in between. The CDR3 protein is CASSLAHTRTDTQYF. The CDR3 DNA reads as TGTGCCAGCAGCTTAGCCCACACAAGGACAGATACGCAGTATTTT.

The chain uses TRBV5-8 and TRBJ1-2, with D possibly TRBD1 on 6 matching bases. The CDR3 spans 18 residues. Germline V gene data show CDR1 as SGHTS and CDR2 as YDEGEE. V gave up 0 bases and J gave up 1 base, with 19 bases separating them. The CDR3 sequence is CASSLVKGTGTLNYGYTF. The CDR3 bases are TGTGCCAGCAGCTTGGTGAAAGGGACCGGGACACTTAACTATGGCTACACCTTC. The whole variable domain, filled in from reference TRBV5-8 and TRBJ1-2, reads EAGVTQSPTHLIKTRGQQATLRCSPISGHTSVYWYQQALGLGLQFLLWYDEGEERNRGNFPPRFSGRQFPNYSSELNVNALELEDSALYLCASSLVKGTGTLNYGYTFGSGTRLTVV.

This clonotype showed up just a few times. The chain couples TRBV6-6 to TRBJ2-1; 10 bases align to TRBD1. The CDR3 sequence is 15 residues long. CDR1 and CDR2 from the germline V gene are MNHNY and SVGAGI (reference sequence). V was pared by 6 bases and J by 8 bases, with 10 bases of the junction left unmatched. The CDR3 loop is CASRRPGQGWDEQFF. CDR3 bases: TGTGCCAGCAGGCGTCCGGGACAGGGGTGGGATGAGCAGTTCTTC.